The 9 T cell receptor beta chains given below trace back to one sample, sequenced in a study of blood T cell repertoires in COVID-19. Assay used: immunoSEQ multiplex PCR; TCRdb lists only in-frame clones, some missing. The sample has approximately 220,000 clones; approximately 83% are singletons. The sequenced sample consisted of PBMCs or T cells enriched from blood (not recorded which). The receptors derive from a woman aged 50 to 60 who had been exposed to COVID-19.

This clone was counted once. V and J are TRBV6-5 and TRBJ1-1; D is perhaps TRBD1 (5 bases). Germline values: CDR1 MNHEY, CDR2 SVGAGI. The CDR3 consists of 15 residues. The V end lost 7 bases, the J end lost 4 bases, and 19 bases lay between the germline ends. The CDR3 DNA follows: TGTGCCAGCACCATGCGCTTCAGGGTCATCACTGAAGCTTTCTTT. Its translation: CASTMRFRVITEAFF.

This clone was counted once. The chain uses TRBV28 and TRBJ2-1; D is perhaps TRBD2 (8 bases). This CDR3 has 17 residues. Germline V gives CDR1 MDHEN, CDR2 SYDVKM. Trimming shortened V by 0 bases and J by 4 bases, and 16 bases separated the two germline ends. The CDR3 is CASSLWGQRGLYNEQFF. As DNA, the CDR3 is TGTGCCAGCAGTTTATGGGGACAGCGGGGGCTTTACAATGAGCAGTTCTTC.

This clone was picked up one time. CDR3 bases: TGTGCCAGCAGTCTTACCCAGGGGCGAGGTAATGAAAAACTGTTTTTT. It encodes CASSLTQGRGNEKLFF. The chain combines TRBV27 with TRBJ1-4, with D possibly being TRBD1 (6 bases). The CDR3 extends over 16 amino acids. Trimming took 5 bases from V and 4 from J, leaving 17 bases between them. In germline, CDR1 is MNHEY, CDR2 SMNVEV (reference sequence).

The chain is built from TRBV5-1 and TRBJ2-5; 12 bases line up with TRBD2. The J segment lost 5 bases and the V segment lost 3 bases, leaving 8 bases of the junction unmatched. The CDR3 sequence is 16 residues long. Germline values: CDR1 SGHRS, CDR2 YFSETQ. This chain's CDR3 is CASSSSSGGAGETQYF. CDR3 in DNA: TGCGCCAGCAGCTCTTCTAGCGGGGGGGCCGGGGAGACCCAGTACTTC. The variable domain in full, with the rest retrieved from reference TRBV5-1 and TRBJ2-5, is KAGVTQTPRYLIKTRGQQVTLSCSPISGHRSVSWYQQTPGQGLQFLFEYFSETQRNKGNFPGRFSGRQFSNSRSEMNVSTLELGDSALYLCASSSSSGGAGETQYFGPGTRLLVL.

This clone has just one count. The CDR3 protein is CASSQTGLEQYF. DNA of the CDR3: TGTGCCAGCAGCCAGACAGGGCTCGAGCAGTACTTC. The rearrangement links TRBV6-2 or TRBV6-3 to TRBJ2-7; 7 bases are a match to TRBD1. The CDR3 has 12 amino acids. V dropped 6 bases and J dropped 6; count of bases not matched to a gene: 5. The germline CDR1 and CDR2 sequences are MNHEY and SVGEGT.

The chain is built from TRBV29-1 and TRBJ1-1, with a weak D call TRBD1 (5 bases). The length of the CDR3 is 14 residues. Trimming shortened V by 4 bases and J by 5 bases, and 17 bases separated the two germline ends. Germline CDR1 is SQVTM and CDR2 is ANQGSEA. CDR3 in amino acids: CSVVEWGGGTEAFF. CDR3 nucleotides: TGCAGCGTTGTGGAATGGGGGGGAGGGACTGAAGCTTTCTTT.

V usage is TRBV10-3 and J usage is TRBJ1-1; D uncertain. Trimming left V 0 bases short and J 6 bases short, with 11 bases between. CDR1 is ENHRY and CDR2 is SYGVKD in the germline V gene. The CDR3 covers 14 residues. CDR3 loop: CAISESIGGSEAFF. The CDR3 DNA sequence: TGTGCCATCAGTGAGTCTATCGGCGGGTCTGAAGCTTTCTTT.

The chain links TRBV28 to TRBJ1-5; D remains ambiguous. The germline V gene encodes CDR1 MDHEN and CDR2 SYDVKM. Trimming removed 1 base from V and 4 bases from J, with 8 bases in between. The CDR3 runs to 14 residues. For the CDR3, the DNA is TGTGCCAGCAGTTTATTTACAGCAAATCAGCCCCAGCATTTT. It encodes CASSLFTANQPQHF.

This chain's CDR3 is CASSLGRGREKLFF. The CDR3 nucleotides read TGCGCCAGCAGCTTGGGCAGGGGACGAGAAAAACTGTTTTTT. This chain links TRBV5-1 with TRBJ1-4; D perhaps matches TRBD1 (6 bases). Looked up from germline, CDR1 is SGHRS and CDR2 is YFSETQ. The CDR3 has 14 residues. The germline V and J ends were trimmed by 0 bases and 8 bases, with 11 bases remaining between them. The variable domain in full, with the rest retrieved from reference TRBV5-1 and TRBJ1-4, is KAGVTQTPRYLIKTRGQQVTLSCSPISGHRSVSWYQQTPGQGLQFLFEYFSETQRNKGNFPGRFSGRQFSNSRSEMNVSTLELGDSALYLCASSLGRGREKLFFGSGTQLSVL.